This is a list of T cell receptor beta chains from one sample in a study of shared clonotypes between healthy human individuals. The protocol was immunoSEQ multiplex PCR, while the TCRdb copy is restricted to in-frame clones and leaves out a portion. Altogether roughly 500,000 clones are present, 75% to 85% being singletons, with the ten largest covering 10% to 15%. Sequenced: PBMCs. The receptors were sampled from a woman aged 40 to 49 in good health. Some clones in this sample may be carry-over from other donors' samples. Each CDR3 is given with its conserved first and last residue. Each record gives: CDR3 DNA, CDR3 protein, V gene, D gene, CDR3 length, clone size, J gene. A D gene is named only where the DNA matches it firmly. Rows give clone size only sometimes, using once, few, many, or a class for an expanded clone.

TGTGCCTGGAGCGGACAGGAAAGTGGCGGCTACACCTTC | CAWSGQESGGYTF | TRBV30 | TRBD1 | 13 | - | TRBJ1-2
TGTGCCAGTAATCCTCCAGGACAGGTTTTCAATCAGCCCCAGCATTTT | CASNPPGQVFNQPQHF | TRBV19 | TRBD1 | 16 | few | TRBJ1-5
TGCAGCGCCCTAGGGGACCAACAAAGGGGGGATCACGAGCAGTACTTC | CSALGDQQRGDHEQYF | TRBV29-1 | - | 16 | - | TRBJ2-7
TGTGCCAGTAGTATGATATCAGGTTCTGGCTTCCCCTACGAGCAGTACTTC | CASSMISGSGFPYEQYF | TRBV19 | - | 17 | - | TRBJ2-7
TGTGCCAGCAGCTCCGGGACAGGGGGCGCCCGTGAAAAACTGTTTTTT | CASSSGTGGAREKLFF | TRBV5-6 | TRBD1 | 16 | once | TRBJ1-4
TGTGCCAGCTCACCAGCTGGAAGCACAGATACGCAGTATTTT | CASSPAGSTDTQYF | TRBV18 | - | 14 | - | TRBJ2-3
TGTGCCAGCAGTGAAGCTGGGACAGGGGGGAAAGGTGGCTACACCTTC | CASSEAGTGGKGGYTF | TRBV6-1 | TRBD1 | 16 | - | TRBJ1-2
TGTGCCAGCAGCCCTGGGAGGACTTACACTGAAGCTTTCTTT | CASSPGRTYTEAFF | TRBV7-3 | - | 14 | - | TRBJ1-1
TGTGCCAGCAGCCAGACGTTAGCCAAAAACATTCAGTACTTC | CASSQTLAKNIQYF | TRBV7-9 | - | 14 | - | TRBJ2-4
TGTGCCACCACAGGGGGGGCTGGAGAGACCCAGTACTTC | CATTGGAGETQYF | TRBV18 | - | 13 | - | TRBJ2-5
TGTGCCATCAGGACGACAGGGTCGGGATATGGCTACACCTTC | CAIRTTGSGYGYTF | TRBV10-3 | TRBD1 | 14 | - | TRBJ1-2
TGTGCCTGGAGTGTCGGGGGTGGGGATGGGGACATTCAGTACTTC | CAWSVGGGDGDIQYF | TRBV30 | - | 15 | - | TRBJ2-4
TGTGCCAGCAGCTACGGACAGGGGCGAAGTCAGCCCCAGCATTTT | CASSYGQGRSQPQHF | TRBV5-6 | TRBD1 | 15 | few | TRBJ1-5
TGCGCCAGCAGCTATAGTCGGGGGGTTCGCAATGAGCAGTTCTTC | CASSYSRGVRNEQFF | TRBV5-1 | TRBD2 | 15 | - | TRBJ2-1
TGTGCCAGCACCCTAGCCAGTGACACTGAAGCTTTCTTT | CASTLASDTEAFF | TRBV5-4 | - | 13 | - | TRBJ1-1
TGCGCCAGCCGCAGGGTCCTGAGCTCCTACGAGCAGTACTTC | CASRRVLSSYEQYF | TRBV5-1 | - | 14 | - | TRBJ2-7
TGCGCCAGCAGCTTGGACCAGGGTTCTCGGTCGGGCACTGAAGCTTTCTTT | CASSLDQGSRSGTEAFF | TRBV5-1 | - | 17 | - | TRBJ1-1
TGCAGCGTTGAGACGTTATACAGGGAACGCGACACTGAAGCTTTCTTT | CSVETLYRERDTEAFF | TRBV29-1 | - | 16 | few | TRBJ1-1
TGTGCCAGCAGCCCAACCCCCCGGAGAGTAGCCAAAAACATTCAGTACTTC | CASSPTPRRVAKNIQYF | TRBV7-2 | - | 17 | - | TRBJ2-4
TGTGCTAGTGGTTTGGAAGGGACCAGGGGCGCTGGCTACACCTTC | CASGLEGTRGAGYTF | TRBV12-5 | - | 15 | - | TRBJ1-2
TGTGCCAGCAGCGGACTAGCGGTTTACAATGAGCAGTTCTTC | CASSGLAVYNEQFF | TRBV28 | TRBD2 | 14 | - | TRBJ2-1
TGTGCCAGCAGCCAGGGGACCCACTATGGCTACACCTTC | CASSQGTHYGYTF | TRBV14 | - | 13 | once | TRBJ1-2
TGTGCCAGCAGTTCGGGACAGGGGTTTTACACTGAAGCTTTCTTT | CASSSGQGFYTEAFF | TRBV6-1 | TRBD1 | 15 | - | TRBJ1-1
TGTGCCAGCAGCGCCCAGGGACTAGCGCCCACCGGGGAGCTGTTTTTT | CASSAQGLAPTGELFF | TRBV9 | TRBD2 | 16 | - | TRBJ2-2
TGCGCCAGCAGCTTGGGTGCGGTGTATGGCTACACCTTC | CASSLGAVYGYTF | TRBV5-1 | - | 13 | - | TRBJ1-2
TGTGCCAGCAGCTTAGGGAGCGGGCTCGAGCAGTACTTC | CASSLGSGLEQYF | TRBV11-1 | - | 13 | - | TRBJ2-7
TGTGCCAGCTCACCTCCAACTAGCGGGTACGCCTCTAGCACAGATACGCAGTATTTT | CASSPPTSGYASSTDTQYF | TRBV18 | TRBD2 | 19 | many | TRBJ2-3
TGTGCCAGCAGCCCCATACTAGCGGGAGGGCAGAGTAAAACCGGGGAGCTGTTTTTT | CASSPILAGGQSKTGELFF | TRBV5-6 | TRBD2 | 19 | - | TRBJ2-2
TGCGCCAGCAGCTTGGGGGACAGGGTCCCAGATACGCAGTATTTT | CASSLGDRVPDTQYF | TRBV5-1 | TRBD1 | 15 | - | TRBJ2-3